This T cell receptor beta chain is drawn from a study of T cell responses to AZD1222 COVID-19 vaccine. As for this clone: What it binds is not known.

Between the trimmed V and J ends, which lost 4 bases and 3 bases, there was a span of 21 bases. Looked up from germline, CDR1 is MDHEN and CDR2 is SYDVKM. CDR3 length equals 17 residues. The protocol was immunoSEQ multiplex PCR, while the TCRdb copy is restricted to in-frame clones and leaves out a portion. The sample has roughly 49,000 clones, approximately 80% seen once. Study-wide results and limits: Most donors were white British, females outnumbered males, and clonal diversity was possibly underestimated. Baseline seropositivity occurred in only 5 to 7 AZD1222 recipients. Spike-spanning, vaccine-associated CD4 TCRs were dominant at 160-218 and 743-854.

The receptor was derived from an adult in good health. Sequenced here: peripheral blood, sampled on day 0 of AZD1222 vaccination. The V call is TRBV28, the J call TRBJ2-5, with D tentatively TRBD1 (6 bases). The CDR3 bases are TGTGCCAGCAGTTCAAAACAACCGGGACAACTAAAAGAGACCCAGTACTTC. Translated: CASSSKQPGQLKETQYF.